This TCR beta chain was retrieved from a study of Ad26.COV2.S vaccination and SARS-CoV-2 variants. Study-wide points: It was vaccine recipients, not placebo recipients, who had the higher spike-specific TCR breadth.

The method was immunoSEQ multiplex PCR; TCRdb's version includes in-frame clones alone and lacks a portion of them. The sample has roughly 100,000 clones, around 82% seen once. About this clone: What it recognizes is unknown.

This CDR3 region has 17 residues. Looked up from germline, CDR1 is WSHSY and CDR2 is SAAADI. The trim removed 4 bases at V and 8 bases at J, leaving 9 bases unmatched. Sequences were derived from peripheral blood, sampled after recovery from COVID-19. The chain carries TRBV10-2 and TRBJ2-1; 15 nucleotides match TRBD2. The TCR was taken from a human donor who had recovered from COVID-19. Written as DNA, the CDR3 is TGCGCCAGCAGTGGGACTAGCGGGGGGGCAGTACACTATGAGCAGTTCTTC. It yields the protein CASSGTSGGAVHYEQFF.